The 30 T cell receptor beta chains below were found in one sample sequenced in a study of spatial heterogeneity in lung cancer. TCRdb fed the 5' RACE reads into MiXCR, producing one record per CDR3 protein. The table shows approximately 12,000 distinct CDR3 sequences, with approximately 6.2% occurring only once. The sample's time point: sample taken at primary tumor resection. Extraction of whole RNA from tumor, nontumor lung or frozen PBMC preceded unsorted sequencing. The specimen comprised normal lung tissue next to the tumor, sampled at surgery. These receptors all come from a male donor with early-stage non-small cell lung cancer.

This clonotype was found many times. The chain joins TRBV15 to TRBJ2-1; a possible D gene is TRBD1 (6 bases). This CDR3 contains 15 residues. From germline, CDR1 is LNHNV and CDR2 YYDKDF (reference sequence). Trimming removed 2 bases from V and 6 bases from J, with 14 bases in between. The CDR3, as DNA: TGTGCCACCAGCAGATTCCCAGGGGCTAGCAATGAGCAGTTCTTC. Translation gives CATSRFPGASNEQFF.

This clonotype was found many times. J is TRBJ2-1 and V is TRBV18; the match to TRBD2 covers 8 bases. V shed 0 bases and J 7 bases; nucleotides not matched to a gene: 8. CDR1 and CDR2 (germline): KGHSH, LQKENI. The length of the CDR3 is 16 residues. The DNA of the CDR3 is TGTGCCAGCTCACCACCTCCGACGGGAGGGCGGAATGAGCAGTTCTTC. Translated, it gives CASSPPPTGGRNEQFF.

By proportion, this clonotype is medium-sized. The chain links TRBV11-3 to TRBJ1-1; TRBD1 matches at 8 bases. Germline values: CDR1 SGHNT, CDR2 YENEEA. V shed 2 bases and J 6 bases; nucleotides not matched to a gene: 5. This CDR3 has 14 residues. Here the CDR3 DNA reads TGTGCCAGCAGCTTACAGGGGGCGCATTCTGAAGCTTTCTTT. It specifies CASSLQGAHSEAFF.

This clonotype was observed at least ten times. This rearrangement joins TRBV7-8 to TRBJ2-7; perhaps TRBD1 as D (6 bases). V lost 6 bases and J 5 bases, leaving 17 bases between the germline ends. CDR1 SGHVS and CDR2 FQNEAQ come from the germline V gene. This CDR3 region has 14 residues. CDR3 region: CASSLQGKVHEQYF. In DNA, the CDR3 is TGTGCCAGCAGTCTACAGGGCAAGGTCCACGAGCAGTACTTC.

The chain carries TRBV4-3 and TRBJ1-1, with D tentatively TRBD1 (6 bases). Germline V gives CDR1 LGHNA, CDR2 YSLEER. The CDR3 totals 16 residues. Between the trimmed V and J ends, which lost 6 bases and 6 bases, there was a span of 23 bases. The CDR3 sequence is CASSLLRQVHLPEAFF. In nucleotides, the CDR3 is TGCGCCAGCAGTCTATTACGACAGGTCCATCTACCTGAAGCTTTCTTT.

J is TRBJ1-1 and V is TRBV29-1, with D possibly TRBD1 on 5 matching bases. V lost 6 bases and J lost 0, with 17 bases in between. The germline V gene has CDR1 SQVTM and CDR2 ANQGSEA. The CDR3 has 15 amino acids. Here the CDR3 DNA reads TGCAGCGTCTCCGTGGGGTGGGGGATGAACACTGAAGCTTTCTTT. Residues: CSVSVGWGMNTEAFF. Full variable domain (remainder filled in from reference TRBV29-1 and TRBJ1-1): SAVISQKPSRDICQRGTSLTIQCQVDSQVTMMFWYRQQPGQSLTLIATANQGSEATYESGFVIDKFPISRPNLTFSTLTVSNMSPEDSSIYLCSVSVGWGMNTEAFFGQGTRLTVV.

This clonotype was counted at least ten times. V and J are TRBV9 and TRBJ1-4; tentatively, D is TRBD1 (6 bases). Trimming left V 0 bases short and J 5 bases short, with 8 bases between. Germline CDR1 and CDR2: SGDLS and YYNGEE. The CDR3 consists of 14 residues. CDR3 coding DNA: TGTGCCAGCAGCGTAGGGACAGAGAATGAAAAACTGTTTTTT. Its protein product is CASSVGTENEKLFF.

Ten or more counts support this clonotype. The genes are TRBV4-2 and TRBJ1-1, with unresolved D. Germline lookup yields CDR1 LGHNA and CDR2 YNFKEQ. The length of the CDR3 is 16 residues. Trimming pared 0 bases from V and 2 bases from J, leaving 13 bases between. The CDR3 is CASSQEGPPENTEAFF. The CDR3 nucleotides are TGTGCCAGCAGCCAAGAAGGTCCCCCAGAAAACACTGAAGCTTTCTTT.

The sample holds many counts of this clonotype. The chain uses TRBV27 and TRBJ1-5, with D possibly TRBD1 on 6 matching bases. This CDR3 has 15 residues. Per the germline V gene, CDR1 is MNHEY and CDR2 is SMNVEV (reference sequence). Trimming removed 4 bases from V and 2 bases from J, with 12 bases in between. The CDR3 DNA follows: TGTGCCAGCAGTTCAACAGGGAAGGGCAATCAGCCCCAGCATTTT. Translating it yields CASSSTGKGNQPQHF.

This clonotype was observed at least ten times. The V gene is TRBV2, the J gene TRBJ1-5, with TRBD1 as a possible D gene (6 bases). This CDR3 has 15 residues. The germline gives CDR1 SNHLY, CDR2 FYNNEI. With 7 bases removed from V and 5 bases from J, the gap between germline ends came to 18 bases. CDR3 DNA sequence: TGTGCCAGCAAGGTGGACAGCCAGGACTATCAGCCCCAGCATTTT. This encodes CASKVDSQDYQPQHF.

This clonotype was counted ten times or more. CDR3 amino acids: CASSQGGGMVTGELFF. The DNA of the CDR3 is TGCGCCAGCAGCCAGGGAGGGGGCATGGTCACCGGGGAGCTGTTTTTT. V gene TRBV4-1 combines with J gene TRBJ2-2, with D perhaps TRBD1 or TRBD2 (7 bases each). CDR3 length: 16 residues. V lost 3 bases and J lost 4, with 15 bases in between. Germline-derived CDR1 and CDR2 are MGHRA and YSYEKL.

This clonotype has only a few counts. The J gene is TRBJ2-3, the V gene TRBV20-1; tentative D call: TRBD1 (6 bases). V gave up 6 bases and J gave up 4 bases, with 17 bases separating them. The germline gives CDR1 DFQATT, CDR2 SNEGSKA (reference sequence). The CDR3 loop spans 14 amino acids. The CDR3 reads CSAGLGRQADTQYF. CDR3 in DNA: TGCAGTGCCGGCCTGGGCCGACAGGCAGATACGCAGTATTTT.

This clonotype was detected a few times. The chain is built from TRBV28 and TRBJ2-4; TRBD2 agrees at 8 bases. The CDR3 length is 15 residues. The junction had 12 bases not matched to a gene; V was cut back by 5 bases and J by 9 bases. The V gene's germline CDR1 is MDHEN and CDR2 SYDVKM. In DNA, the CDR3 is TGTGCCAGCAGTCTTACGGGAGGGGGGCGAGGCATTCAGTACTTC. Its translation: CASSLTGGGRGIQYF. Looking up the rest from reference TRBV28 and TRBJ2-4 gives the full variable domain: DVKVTQSSRYLVKRTGEKVFLECVQDMDHENMFWYRQDPGLGLRLIYFSYDVKMKEKGDIPEGYSVSREKKERFSLILESASTNQTSMYLCASSLTGGGRGIQYFGAGTRLSVL.

This clonotype was recorded many times. The chain links TRBV12-3 or TRBV12-4 to TRBJ2-1, with 11 nucleotides matching TRBD2. The CDR3 has 18 residues. Germline trimming cut 3 bases from V and 9 bases from J; bases unmatched to any gene: 16. CDR3 region: CASSFETSGIWGVGEQFF. In nucleotides, the CDR3 is TGTGCCAGCAGTTTTGAGACTAGCGGGATCTGGGGGGTAGGTGAGCAGTTCTTC.

This chain connects TRBV5-1 to TRBJ2-1; 10 bases are a match to TRBD2. Germline loops: CDR1 SGHRS, CDR2 YFSETQ. This CDR3 comprises 16 residues. V lost 3 bases and J lost 1; bases outside the gene matches: 4. CDR3 in amino acids: CASSSTSGRSYNEQFF. In DNA form, the CDR3 reads TGCGCCAGCAGCTCGACTAGCGGGCGGTCCTACAATGAGCAGTTCTTC.

This clonotype is labeled as medium-sized. The rearrangement joins TRBV6-6 to TRBJ2-5; tentatively, D is TRBD1 (7 bases). Germline lookup yields CDR1 MNHNY and CDR2 SVGAGI (reference sequence). This CDR3 region has 17 residues. Trimming removed 4 bases at V and 2 bases at J, with 20 bases between. CDR3 in amino acids: CASSLTAGGGGQETQYF. CDR3 in DNA: TGTGCCAGCAGTTTAACTGCAGGGGGAGGAGGTCAAGAGACCCAGTACTTC.

This clonotype was found many times. This chain joins TRBV24-1 and TRBJ2-1; D is undetermined. From germline, CDR1 is KGHDR and CDR2 SFDVKD. Trimming shortened V by 3 bases and J by 12 bases, and 14 bases separated the two germline ends. The CDR3 has 13 residues. The CDR3 loop reads CATSDRSGYRQFF. The CDR3 nucleotides are TGTGCCACCAGTGATCGGAGTGGTTACCGGCAGTTCTTC.

This clonotype has a count of ten or more. The chain couples TRBV29-1 to TRBJ1-1; D not certain. Deletions cut 1 base from V and 6 bases from J, with 9 bases between. This CDR3 has 12 amino acids. The V gene's germline CDR1 is SQVTM and CDR2 ANQGSEA. The DNA for the CDR3 is TGCAGCGTTGAAGCTGAGAGAGCTGAAGCTTTCTTT. It codes for CSVEAERAEAFF.

This clonotype is medium-sized in the sample. V and J are TRBV4-2 and TRBJ1-5; D remains unclear. This CDR3 has 14 amino acids. The V gene lost 0 bases and the J gene lost 6 bases, with 9 bases spanning the gap. The germline CDR1 and CDR2 sequences are LGHNA and YNFKEQ. CDR3 region: CASSQDPDVQPQHF. The CDR3 DNA sequence: TGTGCCAGCAGCCAAGATCCCGACGTTCAGCCCCAGCATTTT.

This clonotype was recorded at least ten times. The chain is built from TRBV6-2 or TRBV6-3 and TRBJ2-7; 8 bases fit TRBD2. The junction had 6 bases not matched to a gene; V was cut back by 7 bases and J by 4 bases. There are 13 residues in the CDR3. Germline lookup yields CDR1 MNHEY and CDR2 SVGEGT. CDR3 sequence reads: CASKGSGRYEQYF. Here the CDR3 DNA reads TGTGCCAGCAAGGGGAGCGGGAGATACGAGCAGTACTTC.

This clonotype was seen repeatedly, ten times or more. The J gene is TRBJ1-1, the V gene TRBV7-9; D is unresolved. Trimming shortened V by 1 base and J by 1 base, and 10 bases separated the two germline ends. The CDR3 spans 15 residues. Germline CDR1 reads SEHNR; CDR2 reads FQNEAQ (reference sequence). CDR3 sequence reads: CASSLGRYANTEAFF. In DNA form, the CDR3 reads TGTGCCAGCAGCTTAGGACGGTACGCGAACACTGAAGCTTTCTTT.

This clonotype came up many times. J is TRBJ2-1 and V is TRBV5-4; a possible D gene is TRBD2 (6 bases). V was shortened by 0 bases and J by 3 bases, with 10 bases between the two germline ends. The CDR3 sequence is 15 residues long. The germline CDR1 and CDR2 sequences are SGHNT and YYREEE (reference sequence). In DNA, the CDR3 is TGTGCCAGCAGCTTGGGGGACTTAAACTACAATGAGCAGTTCTTC. Translation: CASSLGDLNYNEQFF.

Many counts were recorded for this clonotype. DNA of the CDR3: TGTGCCAGCAGCTTAGGGCAGGGGGATGAAAAACTGTTTTTT. Translation: CASSLGQGDEKLFF. The chain uses TRBV11-2 and TRBJ1-4, with TRBD1 identical over 7 bases. V lost 1 base, J lost 6 bases, and 2 bases stayed unmatched. The CDR3 extends over 14 amino acids. In germline, CDR1 is SGHAT, CDR2 FQNNGV.

The chain couples TRBV5-1 to TRBJ1-2, with a weak D call TRBD1 (5 bases). Trimming removed 1 base from V and 6 bases from J, with 10 bases in between. This CDR3 spans 13 amino acids. In germline, CDR1 is SGHRS, CDR2 YFSETQ. DNA of the CDR3: TGCGCCAGCAGCTTGACAGGCCCCAATGGCTACACCTTC. This translates into CASSLTGPNGYTF.

In its sample, this clonotype is medium-sized (0.01 to 0.1%). This rearrangement joins TRBV20-1 to TRBJ2-3; D not resolved. This CDR3 contains 12 residues. The germline CDR1 and CDR2 sequences are DFQATT and SNEGSKA (reference sequence). The germline V and J ends were trimmed by 6 bases and 0 bases, with 7 bases remaining between them. CDR3 DNA: TGCAGTGCGGATTCTAGCACAGATACGCAGTATTTT. It is translated as CSADSSTDTQYF.

This clonotype was found many times. The CDR3 spells CASSHPGDYTQYF. CDR3 coding DNA: TGTGCCAGCAGCCACCCAGGAGACTACACGCAGTATTTT. This chain links TRBV3-1 with TRBJ2-3; possible D gene TRBD2, 5 bases. The CDR3 is 13 residues long. V was pared by 3 bases and J by 9 bases, with 13 bases between. Per germline, CDR1 LGHDT and CDR2 YNNKEL (reference sequence).

Ten or more counts support this clonotype. The chain combines TRBV24-1 with TRBJ2-7; 11 bases agree with TRBD1. V was pared by 3 bases and J by 9 bases, with 15 bases of the junction left unmatched. Germline V gene lookup returns CDR1 KGHDR and CDR2 SFDVKD. The CDR3 is 17 amino acids. This CDR3 reads CATSDPAPGTGGRGQYF. Written as DNA, the CDR3 is TGTGCCACCAGTGATCCCGCGCCCGGGACAGGGGGAAGGGGGCAGTACTTC.

The table lists this clonotype with many counts. The genes are TRBV7-9 and TRBJ1-4; D possibly corresponds to TRBD1 (5 bases). CDR1 and CDR2 from the germline V gene are SEHNR and FQNEAQ (reference sequence). Trimming shortened V by 1 base and J by 8 bases, and 14 bases separated the two germline ends. The CDR3 has 15 residues. This CDR3 is CASSLGGARREKLFF. In nucleotides, the CDR3 is TGTGCCAGCAGCTTAGGCGGGGCGAGGAGGGAAAAACTGTTTTTT.

V is TRBV2 and J is TRBJ2-5; D not certain. Trimming left V 8 bases short and J 2 bases short, with 3 bases between. In germline, CDR1 is SNHLY, CDR2 FYNNEI. CDR3 length equals 10 residues. The CDR3 DNA reads as TGTGCCAGCGCGCAAGAGACCCAGTACTTC. Translating gives CASAQETQYF. Drawing the rest from reference TRBV2 and TRBJ2-5, the complete variable domain is EPEVTQTPSHQVTQMGQEVILRCVPISNHLYFYWYRQILGQKVEFLVSFYNNEISEKSEIFDDQFSVERPDGSNFTLKIRSTKLEDSAMYFCASAQETQYFGPGTRLLVL.

By proportion, this clonotype is medium-sized. The genes are TRBV5-4 and TRBJ1-1, with 9 bases identical to TRBD1. Germline loops: CDR1 SGHNT, CDR2 YYREEE (reference sequence). This CDR3 spans 15 amino acids. The trim removed 4 bases at V and 4 bases at J, leaving 8 bases unmatched. The CDR3 protein is CASSLGQGGLTEAFF. The DNA for the CDR3 is TGTGCCAGCAGCCTGGGACAGGGAGGACTCACTGAAGCTTTCTTT. Combining the CDR3 with reference TRBV5-4 and TRBJ1-1 gives the whole variable domain ETGVTQSPTHLIKTRGQQVTLRCSSQSGHNTVSWYQQALGQGPQFIFQYYREEENGRGNFPPRFSGLQFPNYSSELNVNALELDDSALYLCASSLGQGGLTEAFFGQGTRLTVV.